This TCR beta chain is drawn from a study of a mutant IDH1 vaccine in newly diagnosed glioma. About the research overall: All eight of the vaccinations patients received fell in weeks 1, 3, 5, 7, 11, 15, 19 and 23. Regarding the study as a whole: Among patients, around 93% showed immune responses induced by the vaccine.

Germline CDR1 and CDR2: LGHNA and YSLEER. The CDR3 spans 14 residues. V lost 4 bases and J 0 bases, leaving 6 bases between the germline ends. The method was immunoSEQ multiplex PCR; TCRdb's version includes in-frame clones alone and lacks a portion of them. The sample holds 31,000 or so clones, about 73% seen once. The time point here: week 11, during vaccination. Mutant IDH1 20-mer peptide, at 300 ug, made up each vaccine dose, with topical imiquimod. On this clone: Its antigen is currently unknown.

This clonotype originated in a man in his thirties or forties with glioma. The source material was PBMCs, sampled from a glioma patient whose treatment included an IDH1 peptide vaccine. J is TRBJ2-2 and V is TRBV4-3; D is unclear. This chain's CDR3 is CASSRAANTGELFF. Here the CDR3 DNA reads TGCGCCAGCAGCCGAGCAGCGAACACCGGGGAGCTGTTTTTT.